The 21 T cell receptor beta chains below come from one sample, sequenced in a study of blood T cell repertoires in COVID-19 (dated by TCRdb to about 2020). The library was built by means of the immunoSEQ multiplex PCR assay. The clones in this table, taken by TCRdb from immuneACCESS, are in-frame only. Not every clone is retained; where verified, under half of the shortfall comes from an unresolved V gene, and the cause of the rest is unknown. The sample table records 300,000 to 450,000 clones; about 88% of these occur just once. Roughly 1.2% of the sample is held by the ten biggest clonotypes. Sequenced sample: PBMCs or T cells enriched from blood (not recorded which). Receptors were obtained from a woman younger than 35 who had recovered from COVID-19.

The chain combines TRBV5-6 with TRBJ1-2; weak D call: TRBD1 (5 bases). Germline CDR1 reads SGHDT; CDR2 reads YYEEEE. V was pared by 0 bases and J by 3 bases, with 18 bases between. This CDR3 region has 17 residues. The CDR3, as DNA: TGTGCCAGCAGCTTGGTTATTGGCCAGGGTCGTTACTATGGCTACACCTTC. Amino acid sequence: CASSLVIGQGRYYGYTF.

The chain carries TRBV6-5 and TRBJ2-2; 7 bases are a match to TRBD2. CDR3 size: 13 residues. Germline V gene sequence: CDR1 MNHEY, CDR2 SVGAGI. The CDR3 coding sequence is TGTGCGCATGCGCGGGAGCTCACCGGGGAGCTGTTTTTT. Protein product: CAHARELTGELFF.

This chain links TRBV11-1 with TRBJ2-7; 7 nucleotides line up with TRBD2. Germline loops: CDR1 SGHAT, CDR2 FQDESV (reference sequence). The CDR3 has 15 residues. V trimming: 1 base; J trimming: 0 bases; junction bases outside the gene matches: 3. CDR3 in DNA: TGTGCCAGCAGCTTAGGGGCTAGCGGCTCCTACGAGCAGTACTTC. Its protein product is CASSLGASGSYEQYF.

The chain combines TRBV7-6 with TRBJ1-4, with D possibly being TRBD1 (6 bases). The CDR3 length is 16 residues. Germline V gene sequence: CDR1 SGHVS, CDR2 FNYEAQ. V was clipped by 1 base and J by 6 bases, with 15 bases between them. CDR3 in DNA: TGTGCCAGCAGCTTAGTTTCGGGGGGCACTTATGAAAAACTGTTTTTT. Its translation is CASSLVSGGTYEKLFF.

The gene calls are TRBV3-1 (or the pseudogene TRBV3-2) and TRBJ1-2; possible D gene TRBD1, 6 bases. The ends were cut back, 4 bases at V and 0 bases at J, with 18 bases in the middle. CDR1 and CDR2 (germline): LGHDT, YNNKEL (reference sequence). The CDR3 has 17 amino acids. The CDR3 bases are TGTGCCAGCAGCCTCAAACTACAGGGAAAAGCTAACTATGGCTACACCTTC. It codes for CASSLKLQGKANYGYTF.

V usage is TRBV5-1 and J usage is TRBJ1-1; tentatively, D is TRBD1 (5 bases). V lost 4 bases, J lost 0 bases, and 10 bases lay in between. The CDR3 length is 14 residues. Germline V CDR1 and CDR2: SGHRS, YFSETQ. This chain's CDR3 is CASSLDSLNTEAFF. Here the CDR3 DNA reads TGCGCCAGCAGCCTTGACAGCCTGAACACTGAAGCTTTCTTT.

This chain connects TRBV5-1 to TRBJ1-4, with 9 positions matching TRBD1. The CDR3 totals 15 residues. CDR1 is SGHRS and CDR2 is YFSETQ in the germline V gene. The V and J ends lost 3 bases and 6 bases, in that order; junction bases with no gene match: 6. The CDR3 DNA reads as TGCGCCAGCAGCTGGGCCGGGACAGGGCATGAAAAACTGTTTTTT. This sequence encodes CASSWAGTGHEKLFF.

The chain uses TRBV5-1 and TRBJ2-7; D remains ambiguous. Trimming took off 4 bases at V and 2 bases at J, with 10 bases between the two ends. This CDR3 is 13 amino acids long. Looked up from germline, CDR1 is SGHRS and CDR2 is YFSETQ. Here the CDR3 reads CASSPDNPYEQYF. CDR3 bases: TGCGCCAGCAGCCCAGACAATCCCTACGAGCAGTACTTC.

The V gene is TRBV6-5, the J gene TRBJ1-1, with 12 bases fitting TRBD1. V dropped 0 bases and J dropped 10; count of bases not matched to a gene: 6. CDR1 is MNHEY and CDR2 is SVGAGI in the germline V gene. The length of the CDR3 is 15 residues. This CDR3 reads CASSYSGTGGRVAFF. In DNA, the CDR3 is TGTGCCAGCAGTTACTCGGGGACAGGGGGCCGAGTAGCTTTCTTT.

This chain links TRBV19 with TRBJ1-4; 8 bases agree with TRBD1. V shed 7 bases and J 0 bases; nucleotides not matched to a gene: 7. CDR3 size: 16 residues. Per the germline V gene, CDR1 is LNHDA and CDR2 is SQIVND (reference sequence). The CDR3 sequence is CASNGDRSATNEKLFF. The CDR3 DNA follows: TGTGCCAGTAACGGGGACAGGTCTGCAACTAATGAAAAACTGTTTTTT.

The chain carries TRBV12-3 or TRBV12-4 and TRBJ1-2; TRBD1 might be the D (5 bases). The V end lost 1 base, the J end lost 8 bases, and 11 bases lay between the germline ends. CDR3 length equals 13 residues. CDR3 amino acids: CASSLGAGWGYTF. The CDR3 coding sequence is TGTGCCAGCAGTTTAGGGGCAGGGTGGGGCTACACCTTC.

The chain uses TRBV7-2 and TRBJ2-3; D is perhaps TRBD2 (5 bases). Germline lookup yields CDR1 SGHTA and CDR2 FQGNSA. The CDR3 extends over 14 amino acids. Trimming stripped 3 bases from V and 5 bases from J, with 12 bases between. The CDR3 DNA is TGTGCCAGCAGCTTCCGGGATCCTAAAGATACGCAGTATTTT. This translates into CASSFRDPKDTQYF.

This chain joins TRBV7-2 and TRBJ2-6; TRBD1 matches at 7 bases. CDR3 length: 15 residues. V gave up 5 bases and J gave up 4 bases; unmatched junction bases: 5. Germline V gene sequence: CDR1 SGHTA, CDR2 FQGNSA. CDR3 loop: CASSPTGVGANVLTF. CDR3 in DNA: TGTGCCAGCAGCCCAACAGGGGTAGGGGCCAACGTCCTGACTTTC.

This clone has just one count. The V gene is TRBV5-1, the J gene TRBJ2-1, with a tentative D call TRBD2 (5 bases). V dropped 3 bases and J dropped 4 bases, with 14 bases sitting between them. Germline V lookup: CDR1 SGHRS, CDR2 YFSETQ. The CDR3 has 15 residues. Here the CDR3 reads CASSYGDGEYNEQFF. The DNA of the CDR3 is TGCGCCAGCAGCTACGGAGACGGGGAGTACAATGAGCAGTTCTTC.

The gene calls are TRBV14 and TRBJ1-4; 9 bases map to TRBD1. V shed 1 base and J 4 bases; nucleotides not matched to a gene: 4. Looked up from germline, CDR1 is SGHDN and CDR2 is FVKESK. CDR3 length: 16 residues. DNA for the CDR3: TGTGCCAGCAGCCAAGGGGGACAGGGAATTAATGAAAAACTGTTTTTT. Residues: CASSQGGQGINEKLFF.

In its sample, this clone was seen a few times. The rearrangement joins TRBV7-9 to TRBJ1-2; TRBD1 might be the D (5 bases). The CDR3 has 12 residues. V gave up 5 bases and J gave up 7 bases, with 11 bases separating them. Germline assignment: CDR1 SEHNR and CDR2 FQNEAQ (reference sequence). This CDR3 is CASSPGRAGYTF. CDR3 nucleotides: TGTGCCAGCAGCCCAGGGAGGGCTGGCTACACCTTC.

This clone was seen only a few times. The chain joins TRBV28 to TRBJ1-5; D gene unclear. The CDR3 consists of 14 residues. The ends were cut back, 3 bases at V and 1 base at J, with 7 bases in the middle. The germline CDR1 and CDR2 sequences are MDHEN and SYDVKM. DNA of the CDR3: TGTGCCAGCAGTTTCACAGACAGCAATCAGCCCCAGCATTTT. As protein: CASSFTDSNQPQHF.

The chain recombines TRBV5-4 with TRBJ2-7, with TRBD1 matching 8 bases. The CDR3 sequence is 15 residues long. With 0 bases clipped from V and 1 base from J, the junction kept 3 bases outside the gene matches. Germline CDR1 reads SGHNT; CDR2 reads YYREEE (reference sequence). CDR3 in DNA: TGTGCCAGCAGCTTGGCAGGGGGCAATTCCTACGAGCAGTACTTC. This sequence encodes CASSLAGGNSYEQYF.

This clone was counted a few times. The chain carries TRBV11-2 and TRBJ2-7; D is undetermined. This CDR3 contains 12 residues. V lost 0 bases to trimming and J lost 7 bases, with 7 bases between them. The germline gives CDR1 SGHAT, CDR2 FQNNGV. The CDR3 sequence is CASSLDIREQYF. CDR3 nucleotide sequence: TGTGCCAGCAGCTTAGATATCAGGGAGCAGTACTTC. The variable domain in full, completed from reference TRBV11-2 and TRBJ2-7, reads EAGVAQSPRYKIIEKRQSVAFWCNPISGHATLYWYQQILGQGPKLLIQFQNNGVVDDSQLPKDRFSAERLKGVDSTLKIQPAKLEDSAVYLCASSLDIREQYFGPGTRLTVT.

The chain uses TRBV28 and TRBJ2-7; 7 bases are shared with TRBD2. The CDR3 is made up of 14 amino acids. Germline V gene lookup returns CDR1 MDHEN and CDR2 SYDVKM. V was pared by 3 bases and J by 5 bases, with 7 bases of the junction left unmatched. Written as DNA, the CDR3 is TGTGCCAGCAGTTTGAGCAGCGGGGTGGACGAGCAGTACTTC. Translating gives CASSLSSGVDEQYF.

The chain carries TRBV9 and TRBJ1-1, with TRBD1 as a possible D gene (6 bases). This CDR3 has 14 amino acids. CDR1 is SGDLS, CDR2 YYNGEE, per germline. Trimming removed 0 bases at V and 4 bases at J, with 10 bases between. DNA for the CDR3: TGTGCCAGCAGCGTAGGACAGGCTAGCACTGAAGCTTTCTTT. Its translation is CASSVGQASTEAFF.